These 13 T cell receptor beta chains share one sample of origin, sequenced in a study of OX40 agonist ivuxolimab in advanced cancers. Measured with immunoSEQ multiplex PCR; TCRdb has only the in-frame clones, and not every one. The sample includes about 49,000 clones, around 94% seen only once; the top ten take about 11%. This specimen was CD4+ or CD8+ T cells sorted from blood, taken in a trial of the OX40 agonist ivuxolimab. The receptors were sampled from an adult with an advanced solid tumor such as melanoma, head and neck, liver or kidney cancer.

The chain links TRBV5-6 to TRBJ2-7; 9 bases are shared with TRBD2. Germline V CDR1 and CDR2: SGHDT, YYEEEE. This CDR3 spans 16 amino acids. Trimming removed 0 bases from V and 0 bases from J; junction bases left unmatched: 4. The CDR3 DNA is TGTGCCAGCAGCTTGGAAGGTAGCGGGGGCTCCTACGAGCAGTACTTC. Protein product: CASSLEGSGGSYEQYF.

The V and J genes are TRBV27 and TRBJ2-1, with 7 bases that match TRBD1. CDR1 MNHEY and CDR2 SMNVEV come from the germline V gene (reference sequence). The V gene end was trimmed by 5 bases and the J gene end by 10 bases; junction bases not matched to a gene: 17. This CDR3 is 16 amino acids long. The DNA for the CDR3 is TGTGCCAGCAGTCCCGGACAGGCAGTCCAATCCTGGGAGCAGTTCTTC. Translation gives CASSPGQAVQSWEQFF.

The chain employs TRBV7-3 and TRBJ2-1, with 7 nucleotides matching TRBD2. The CDR3 has 17 residues. Germline V gives CDR1 SGHTA, CDR2 FQGTGA. The trim removed 0 bases at V and 0 bases at J, leaving 5 bases unmatched. CDR3 bases: TGTGCCAGCAGCTTAACTTTGGCTAGCGGCTCCTACAATGAGCAGTTCTTC. This translates into CASSLTLASGSYNEQFF.

The chain uses TRBV9 and TRBJ2-1; D is uncertain. This CDR3 is 13 amino acids long. V was cut by 0 bases and J by 12 bases, with 13 bases left in between. Germline V gene lookup returns CDR1 SGDLS and CDR2 YYNGEE. DNA of the CDR3: TGTGCCAGCAGCGTAGTAGGGCGAATAGGGCAGTTCTTC. Its translation is CASSVVGRIGQFF. Using reference TRBV9 and TRBJ2-1 for the parts outside the CDR3, the full variable domain is DSGVTQTPKHLITATGQRVTLRCSPRSGDLSVYWYQQSLDQGLQFLIQYYNGEERAKGNILERFSAQQFPDLHSELNLSSLELGDSALYFCASSVVGRIGQFFGPGTRLTVL.

The rearrangement links TRBV6-5 to TRBJ2-5; D tentatively reads TRBD1 or TRBD2 (6 bases each). The length of the CDR3 is 15 residues. Trimming removed 0 bases at V and 3 bases at J, with 11 bases between. CDR1 is MNHEY, CDR2 SVGAGI, per germline. Here the CDR3 reads CASSYSGGNKETQYF. Here the CDR3 DNA reads TGTGCCAGCAGTTACTCAGGGGGGAATAAAGAGACCCAGTACTTC.

The chain joins TRBV9 to TRBJ2-3; tentatively, D is TRBD2 (5 bases). CDR3 length: 15 residues. V gave up 4 bases and J gave up 0 bases, with 12 bases separating them. Germline-derived CDR1 and CDR2 are SGDLS and YYNGEE. In DNA, the CDR3 is TGTGCCAGCAGCCCCCACAGCGGAAGCACAGATACGCAGTATTTT. This sequence encodes CASSPHSGSTDTQYF.

This chain uses TRBV29-1 with TRBJ2-7; the match to TRBD1 covers 10 bases. V was clipped by 3 bases and J by 0 bases; unmatched bases: 2. The length of the CDR3 is 14 residues. Germline CDR1 and CDR2: SQVTM and ANQGSEA. The CDR3 sequence is CSVEGQGSSYEQYF. The CDR3 DNA is TGCAGCGTTGAGGGACAGGGGAGCTCCTACGAGCAGTACTTC.

V gene TRBV23-1 combines with J gene TRBJ2-7; 8 bases align to TRBD1. TRBV23-1 is known as an ORF, though its function is uncertain. V gave up 7 bases and J gave up 9 bases; unmatched junction bases: 14. The CDR3 is 14 amino acids. CDR3 bases: TGCGCCAGCACCCCCAGAACAGGGGGTCGTGGGCAGTACTTC. Translating it yields CASTPRTGGRGQYF.

CDR3 bases: TGCAGCGTGCGGGACTCACGGCCACATGAGCAGTTCTTC. It encodes CSVRDSRPHEQFF. The chain combines TRBV29-1 with TRBJ2-1; TRBD2 might be the D (6 bases). This CDR3 is built from 13 residues. The V end was cut by 6 bases, the J end by 8 bases, with 17 bases between. Looked up from germline, CDR1 is SQVTM and CDR2 is ANQGSEA.

The chain recombines TRBV30 with TRBJ2-7, with 7 positions matching TRBD2. V trimming: 0 bases; J trimming: 4 bases; junction bases outside the gene matches: 3. This CDR3 comprises 13 residues. Looked up from germline, CDR1 is GTSNPN and CDR2 is SVGIG (reference sequence). For the CDR3, the DNA is TGTGCCTGGAGTGTTAGCGGGCAGTACGAGCAGTACTTC. It codes for CAWSVSGQYEQYF.

V is TRBV9 and J is TRBJ2-1, with unresolved D. Trimming removed 3 bases at V and 10 bases at J, with 14 bases between. The length of the CDR3 is 13 residues. Germline CDR1 SGDLS, CDR2 YYNGEE. CDR3 protein: CASSGSRAPEQFF. For the CDR3, the DNA is TGTGCCAGCAGCGGGAGCCGGGCCCCGGAGCAGTTCTTC.

The genes are TRBV6-1 and TRBJ2-1; the D is unclear. There are 15 residues in the CDR3. V was cut by 7 bases and J by 0 bases, with 13 bases left in between. Germline lookup yields CDR1 MNHNS and CDR2 SASEGT. The CDR3 DNA follows: TGTGCCAGCATTGCGGACGGAAGCTCCTACAATGAGCAGTTCTTC. This encodes CASIADGSSYNEQFF.

V usage is TRBV7-9 and J usage is TRBJ2-5, with 7 bases lining up with TRBD2. V was clipped by 5 bases and J by 5 bases; unmatched bases: 8. The CDR3 totals 14 residues. Germline lookup yields CDR1 SEHNR and CDR2 FQNEAQ (reference sequence). The CDR3 here is CASSPPTGGETQYF. The CDR3 DNA reads TGTGCCAGCAGCCCCCCCACCGGGGGGGAGACCCAGTACTTC.